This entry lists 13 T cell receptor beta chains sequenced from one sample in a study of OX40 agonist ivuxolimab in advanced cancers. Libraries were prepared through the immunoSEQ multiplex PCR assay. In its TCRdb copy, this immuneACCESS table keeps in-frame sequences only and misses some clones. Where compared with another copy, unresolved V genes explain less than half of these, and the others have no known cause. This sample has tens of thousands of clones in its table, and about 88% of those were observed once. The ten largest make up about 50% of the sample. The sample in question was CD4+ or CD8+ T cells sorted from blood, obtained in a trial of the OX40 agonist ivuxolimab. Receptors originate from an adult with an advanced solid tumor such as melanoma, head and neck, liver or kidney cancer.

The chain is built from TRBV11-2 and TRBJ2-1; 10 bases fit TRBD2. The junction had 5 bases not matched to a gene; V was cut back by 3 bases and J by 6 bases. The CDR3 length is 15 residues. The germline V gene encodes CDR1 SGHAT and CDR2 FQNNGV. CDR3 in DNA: TGTGCCAGCAGCTTCCTAGCGGGGGTCTTCAATGAGCAGTTCTTC. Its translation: CASSFLAGVFNEQFF.

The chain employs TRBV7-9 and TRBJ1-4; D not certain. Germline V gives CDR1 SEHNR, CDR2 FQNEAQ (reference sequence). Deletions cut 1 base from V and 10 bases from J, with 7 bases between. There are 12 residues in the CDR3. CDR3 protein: CASSLEMGKLFF. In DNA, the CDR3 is TGTGCCAGCAGCTTAGAGATGGGAAAACTGTTTTTT. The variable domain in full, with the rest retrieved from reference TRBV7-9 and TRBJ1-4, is DTGVSQNPRHKITKRGQNVTFRCDPISEHNRLYWYRQTLGQGPEFLTYFQNEAQLEKSRLLSDRFSAERPKGSFSTLEIQRTEQGDSAMYLCASSLEMGKLFFGSGTQLSVL.

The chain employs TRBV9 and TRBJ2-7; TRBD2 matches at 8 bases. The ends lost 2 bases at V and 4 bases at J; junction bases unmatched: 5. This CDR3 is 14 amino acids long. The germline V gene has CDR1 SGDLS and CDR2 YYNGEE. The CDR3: CASSVSGGIYEQYF. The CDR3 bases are TGTGCCAGCAGCGTCAGCGGGGGTATTTACGAGCAGTACTTC.

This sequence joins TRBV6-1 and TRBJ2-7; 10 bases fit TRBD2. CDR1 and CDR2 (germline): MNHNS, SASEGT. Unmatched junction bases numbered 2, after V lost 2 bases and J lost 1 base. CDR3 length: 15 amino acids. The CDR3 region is CASSESSGGSYEQYF. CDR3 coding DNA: TGTGCCAGCAGTGAATCTAGCGGGGGTTCCTACGAGCAGTACTTC.

CDR3 coding DNA: TGCAGCGTTGAGGACCCAATGAACACTGAAGCTTTCTTT. The encoded protein is CSVEDPMNTEAFF. The genes are TRBV29-1 and TRBJ1-1; no firm D call. Trimming took off 3 bases at V and 0 bases at J, with 8 bases between the two ends. This CDR3 comprises 13 residues. Per the germline V gene, CDR1 is SQVTM and CDR2 is ANQGSEA.

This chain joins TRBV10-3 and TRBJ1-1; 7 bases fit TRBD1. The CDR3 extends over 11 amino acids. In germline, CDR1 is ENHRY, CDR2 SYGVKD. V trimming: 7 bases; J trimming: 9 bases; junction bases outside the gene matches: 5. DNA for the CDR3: TGTGCCATCAACCCAGGGGGTAAAGCTTTCTTT. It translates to CAINPGGKAFF.

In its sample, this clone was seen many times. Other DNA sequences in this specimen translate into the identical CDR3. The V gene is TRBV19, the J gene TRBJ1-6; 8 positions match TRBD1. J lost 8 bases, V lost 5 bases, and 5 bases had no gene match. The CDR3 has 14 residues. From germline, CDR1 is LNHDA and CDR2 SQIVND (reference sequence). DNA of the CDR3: TGTGCCAGTAGTGGACAGGGAGGGGATTCACCCCTCCACTTT. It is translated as CASSGQGGDSPLHF.

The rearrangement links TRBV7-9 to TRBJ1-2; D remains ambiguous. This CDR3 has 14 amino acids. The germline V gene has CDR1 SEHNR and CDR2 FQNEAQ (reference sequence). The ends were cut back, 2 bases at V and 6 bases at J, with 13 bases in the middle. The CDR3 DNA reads TGTGCCAGCAGCTTAAATTGGGGTAGGCATGGCTACACCTTC. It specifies CASSLNWGRHGYTF.

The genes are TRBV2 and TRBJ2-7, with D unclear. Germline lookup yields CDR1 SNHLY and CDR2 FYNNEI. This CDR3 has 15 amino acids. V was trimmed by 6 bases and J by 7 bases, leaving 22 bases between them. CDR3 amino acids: CASRFGDGPGGEQYF. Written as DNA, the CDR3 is TGTGCCAGCAGATTTGGGGATGGCCCCGGTGGTGAGCAGTACTTC.

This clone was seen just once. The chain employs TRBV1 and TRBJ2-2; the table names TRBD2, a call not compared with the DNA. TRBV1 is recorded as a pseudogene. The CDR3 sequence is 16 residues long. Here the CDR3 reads CTSSQDRVRRPGELFF. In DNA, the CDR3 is TGCACCAGCAGCCAAGATAGGGTCAGGAGGCCCGGGGAGCTGTTTTTT.

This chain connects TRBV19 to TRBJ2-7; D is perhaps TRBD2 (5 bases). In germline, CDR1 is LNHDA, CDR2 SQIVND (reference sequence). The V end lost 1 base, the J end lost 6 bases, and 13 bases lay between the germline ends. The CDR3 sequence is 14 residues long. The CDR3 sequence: CASSIGLAPSEQYF. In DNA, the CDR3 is TGTGCCAGTAGTATAGGCCTAGCTCCCAGCGAGCAGTACTTC.

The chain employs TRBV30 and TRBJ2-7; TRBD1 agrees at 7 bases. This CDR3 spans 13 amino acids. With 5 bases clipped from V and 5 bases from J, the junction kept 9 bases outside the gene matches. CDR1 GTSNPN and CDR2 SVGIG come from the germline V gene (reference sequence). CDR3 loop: CAWDRVELDEQYF. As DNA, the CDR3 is TGTGCCTGGGACAGGGTCGAGTTGGACGAGCAGTACTTC.

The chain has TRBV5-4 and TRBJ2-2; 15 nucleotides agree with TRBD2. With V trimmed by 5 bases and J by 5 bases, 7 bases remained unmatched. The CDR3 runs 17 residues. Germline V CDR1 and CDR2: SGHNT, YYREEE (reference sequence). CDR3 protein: CASRPGTSGGPTGELFF. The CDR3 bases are TGTGCCAGCAGACCCGGGACTAGCGGGGGGCCGACCGGGGAGCTGTTTTTT. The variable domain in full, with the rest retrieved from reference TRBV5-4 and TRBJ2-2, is ETGVTQSPTHLIKTRGQQVTLRCSSQSGHNTVSWYQQALGQGPQFIFQYYREEENGRGNFPPRFSGLQFPNYSSELNVNALELDDSALYLCASRPGTSGGPTGELFFGEGSRLTVL.